The rows below give T cell receptor beta chains drawn from one sample of a study of T cell clones after liver transplantation. The method was immunoSEQ multiplex PCR; TCRdb's version includes in-frame clones alone and lacks a portion of them. The repertoire includes about 120,000 clones, 90% of them detected once, and 0.65% to 0.95% sits in the top ten. Sequenced here: CD4+ T cells from blood, sampled 12 months after liver transplant. The receptors were sampled from a human patient who received a liver transplant. Some T cells may arise from the graft donor. The CDR3 runs from the conserved cysteine through the conserved F or W. D genes are given only for firm matches. A row's size may be missing; if present it is once, few, many or a size class.

length	V	D	J	size	CDR3	DNA
15	TRBV13	TRBD1	TRBJ1-2	many	CASSIQGPINYGYTF	TGTGCCAGCAGCATACAGGGGCCAATTAACTATGGCTACACCTTC
12	TRBV6-1	NA	TRBJ1-1	NA	CASWRVNTEAFF	TGTGCCAGCTGGCGAGTGAACACTGAAGCTTTCTTT
15	TRBV29-1	NA	TRBJ2-2	NA	CSGREGGISTGELFF	TGCAGCGGCAGGGAGGGGGGCATAAGCACCGGGGAGCTGTTTTTT
14	TRBV7-8	TRBD1	TRBJ2-1	NA	CASSLERQGDEQFF	TGTGCCAGCAGCTTAGAACGGCAGGGGGATGAGCAGTTCTTC
14	TRBV18	NA	TRBJ1-5	NA	CASSPGQSNQPQHF	TGTGCCAGCTCACCCGGACAGAGCAATCAGCCCCAGCATTTT
15	TRBV5-6	NA	TRBJ1-1	NA	CASSRRREGKTEAFF	TGTGCCAGCAGCCGGAGGAGGGAAGGGAAAACTGAAGCTTTCTTT
13	TRBV5-6	NA	TRBJ2-7	once	CASSLPDSYEQYF	TGTGCCAGCAGCTTGCCCGACTCCTACGAGCAGTACTTC
17	TRBV21-1	NA	TRBJ2-7	once	CASSTPRGATKEYEQYF	TGTGCCAGCAGCACCCCCCGGGGAGCAACCAAGGAATACGAGCAGTACTTC
13	TRBV18	TRBD1	TRBJ2-7	NA	CASSPSTGAEQYF	TGTGCCAGCTCCCCGTCGACAGGGGCCGAGCAGTACTTC
15	TRBV28	TRBD1	TRBJ1-5	NA	CASSLFTGGYQPQHF	TGTGCCAGCAGTTTATTTACAGGGGGTTATCAGCCCCAGCATTTT
18	TRBV15	NA	TRBJ1-1	NA	CATSRVTAVQPWGTEAFF	TGTGCCACCAGCAGAGTAACGGCAGTTCAACCCTGGGGCACTGAAGCTTTCTTT
15	TRBV19	NA	TRBJ2-1	NA	CASSIGAPSYNEQFF	TGTGCCAGTAGTATAGGGGCACCGAGTTACAATGAGCAGTTCTTC
16	TRBV5-8	TRBD1	TRBJ2-2	NA	CASSEPGQRNTGELFF	TGTGCCAGCAGCGAGCCGGGACAGCGGAACACCGGGGAGCTGTTTTTT
17	TRBV2	TRBD1	TRBJ1-5	NA	CASSEALTGADNQPQHF	TGTGCCAGCAGTGAAGCGCTTACAGGGGCGGACAATCAGCCCCAGCATTTT
13	TRBV6-1	NA	TRBJ1-5	NA	CASSGTGREPQHF	TGTGCCAGCAGTGGGACGGGCCGGGAGCCCCAGCATTTT
14	TRBV7-2	NA	TRBJ2-1	NA	CASSPTPLYNEQFF	TGTGCCAGCAGCCCGACCCCGCTTTACAATGAGCAGTTCTTC
15	TRBV15	TRBD2	TRBJ2-5	NA	CATSGREGRGETQYF	TGTGCCACCAGCGGTCGGGAGGGCCGGGGGGAGACCCAGTACTTC
14	TRBV25-1	TRBD2	TRBJ2-5	NA	CASSDRLAQETQYF	TGTGCCAGCAGTGATAGACTAGCGCAAGAGACCCAGTACTTC
13	TRBV9	NA	TRBJ1-1	once	CASSGTARDEAFF	TGTGCCAGCAGCGGGACTGCGCGTGATGAAGCTTTCTTT
15	TRBV29-1	TRBD1	TRBJ2-7	NA	CSVNKPGQSSYEQYF	TGCAGCGTTAATAAGCCGGGACAGAGCTCCTACGAGCAGTACTTC
15	TRBV7-6	TRBD1	TRBJ1-5	NA	CASSLAQGAGQPQHF	TGTGCCAGCAGCTTAGCACAGGGGGCCGGACAGCCCCAGCATTTT
17	TRBV5-1	NA	TRBJ2-3	NA	CASSLQSPSTATDTQYF	TGCGCCAGCAGCTTACAGTCTCCGTCGACTGCCACAGATACGCAGTATTTT
10	TRBV20-1	NA	TRBJ1-1	NA	CSAAHTEAFF	TGCAGTGCAGCGCACACTGAAGCTTTCTTT
15	TRBV10-3	TRBD2	TRBJ2-1	NA	CAISELAGINNEQFF	TGTGCCATCAGTGAACTAGCGGGGATAAACAATGAGCAGTTCTTC
14	TRBV6-1	TRBD1	TRBJ1-4	NA	CASIPGQPNEKLFF	TGTGCCAGCATCCCGGGACAGCCAAATGAAAAACTGTTTTTT
12	TRBV30	NA	TRBJ1-1	NA	CAWGNRGGEAFF	TGTGCCTGGGGGAACCGTGGCGGTGAAGCTTTCTTT
13	TRBV7-2	NA	TRBJ1-1	NA	CASSIGGVTEAFF	TGTGCCAGCAGCATAGGGGGAGTCACTGAAGCTTTCTTT
14	TRBV9	NA	TRBJ1-1	NA	CASSADYLNTEAFF	TGTGCCAGCAGCGCGGACTATTTGAACACTGAAGCTTTCTTT
17	TRBV7-2	TRBD2	TRBJ2-1	NA	CASSFAGGIGTYNEQFF	TGTGCCAGCAGCTTTGCGGGAGGGATTGGGACCTACAATGAGCAGTTCTTC
16	TRBV7-2	TRBD1	TRBJ1-2	NA	CASSHPKQGGNYGYTF	TGTGCCAGCAGCCACCCAAAACAGGGGGGCAACTATGGCTACACCTTC
16	TRBV4-2	NA	TRBJ1-3	NA	CASSQAPTASGNTIYF	TGTGCCAGCAGCCAAGCCCCGACAGCCTCTGGAAACACCATATATTTT
14	TRBV18	NA	TRBJ2-7	once	CASSPTPSSYEQYF	TGTGCCAGCTCACCAACACCGAGCTCCTACGAGCAGTACTTC
15	TRBV27	NA	TRBJ2-7	NA	CASRKPGTQRSEQYF	TGTGCCAGCAGAAAACCCGGGACCCAGAGGAGTGAGCAGTACTTC
15	TRBV7-3	NA	TRBJ2-5	NA	CASSLSPDRQETQYF	TGTGCCAGCAGCTTATCCCCCGACAGACAAGAGACCCAGTACTTC
14	TRBV11-2	TRBD1	TRBJ1-1	NA	CASSSGQLAAEAFF	TGTGCCAGCAGCTCGGGACAGCTTGCCGCTGAAGCTTTCTTT
15	TRBV5-1	TRBD1	TRBJ1-4	NA	CASSLVGGADEKLFF	TGCGCCAGCAGCTTGGTAGGGGGCGCAGATGAAAAACTGTTTTTT
13	TRBV6-1	NA	TRBJ1-1	NA	CASSEGHPTEAFF	TGTGCCAGCAGCGAGGGGCATCCCACTGAAGCTTTCTTT
16	TRBV5-1	TRBD1	TRBJ1-5	NA	CASSPNPGQGGQPQHF	TGCGCCAGCAGCCCAAACCCGGGACAGGGTGGTCAGCCCCAGCATTTT
17	TRBV27	TRBD1	TRBJ2-7	NA	CASSSHSSRDRAYEQYF	TGTGCCAGCAGTTCGCACTCTAGCCGGGACAGGGCCTACGAGCAGTACTTC
11	TRBV5-4	NA	TRBJ2-3	NA	CASGDGDTQYF	TGTGCCAGCGGGGACGGAGATACGCAGTATTTT
15	TRBV18	TRBD2	TRBJ2-1	NA	CASSPLREGPYEQFF	TGTGCCAGCTCACCATTGCGGGAGGGCCCCTATGAGCAGTTCTTC
17	TRBV11-2	TRBD2	TRBJ2-7	NA	CASSLVAGGRGSYEQYF	TGTGCCAGCAGCTTAGTAGCGGGAGGGCGGGGCTCCTACGAGCAGTACTTC
15	TRBV29-1	NA	TRBJ1-1	few	CSVPAGAQPNTEAFF	TGCAGCGTTCCTGCGGGGGCACAACCGAACACTGAAGCTTTCTTT
15	TRBV5-6	NA	TRBJ2-2	NA	CASSATGRYTGELFF	TGTGCCAGCAGCGCTACGGGACGCTACACCGGGGAGCTGTTTTTT
14	TRBV18	TRBD1	TRBJ1-4	NA	CASSFGQGIEKLFF	TGTGCCAGCTCGTTCGGACAGGGAATTGAAAAACTGTTTTTT
16	TRBV9	TRBD1	TRBJ2-7	NA	CASSVDGRQGDYEQYF	TGTGCCAGCAGCGTAGATGGGCGACAGGGCGACTACGAGCAGTACTTC
15	TRBV9	NA	TRBJ1-2	NA	CASSPQPGFNYGYTF	TGTGCCAGCAGCCCTCAACCGGGGTTTAACTATGGCTACACCTTC
11	TRBV20-1	NA	TRBJ2-2	NA	CSANRFGELFF	TGCAGTGCTAACCGCTTCGGGGAGCTGTTTTTT